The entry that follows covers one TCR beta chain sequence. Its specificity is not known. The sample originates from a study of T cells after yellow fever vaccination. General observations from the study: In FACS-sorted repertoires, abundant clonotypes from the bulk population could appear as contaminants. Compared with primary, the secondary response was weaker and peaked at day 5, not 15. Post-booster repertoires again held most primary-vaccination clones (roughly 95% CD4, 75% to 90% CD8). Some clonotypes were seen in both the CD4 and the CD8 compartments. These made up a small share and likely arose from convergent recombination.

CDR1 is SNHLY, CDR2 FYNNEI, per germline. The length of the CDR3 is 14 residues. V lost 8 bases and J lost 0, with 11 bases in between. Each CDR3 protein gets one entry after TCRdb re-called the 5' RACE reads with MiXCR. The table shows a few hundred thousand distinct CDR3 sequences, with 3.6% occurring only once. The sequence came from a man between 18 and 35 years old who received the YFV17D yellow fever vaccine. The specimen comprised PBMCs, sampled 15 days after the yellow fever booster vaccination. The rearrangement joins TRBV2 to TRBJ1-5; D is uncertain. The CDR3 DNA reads TGTGCCAGCCAACCATCGGTTAGCAATCAGCCCCAGCATTTT. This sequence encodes CASQPSVSNQPQHF.